The 21 T cell receptor beta chains below come from one sample, sequenced in a study. TCRdb reprocessed the RT-PCR reads via MiXCR and lists one record per CDR3 protein. In the table there are about 700,000 distinct CDR3 sequences, 14% of which are singletons. The specimen was memory CD4+ T cells from blood. All receptors come from a female donor in good health, serving as a healthy control.

V is TRBV3-1 and J is TRBJ2-7; 8 positions match TRBD1. Germline V lookup: CDR1 LGHDT, CDR2 YNNKEL (reference sequence). The length of the CDR3 is 14 residues. V dropped 4 bases and J dropped 6; count of bases not matched to a gene: 8. This CDR3 reads CASSPGQGWVEQYF. CDR3 nucleotide sequence: TGTGCCAGCAGCCCTGGACAGGGTTGGGTCGAGCAGTACTTC.

The chain has TRBV27 and TRBJ2-7; 8 bases align to TRBD2. The CDR3 is 16 amino acids. After removal of 5 bases from V and 0 bases from J, the junction contained 9 bases not matched to a gene. Per the germline V gene, CDR1 is MNHEY and CDR2 is SMNVEV (reference sequence). The CDR3 sequence is CASSPLTSAFSYEQYF. The CDR3 region has the DNA TGTGCCAGCAGTCCTCTGACTAGCGCGTTCTCCTACGAGCAGTACTTC.

This rearrangement joins TRBV10-3 to TRBJ1-4, with 9 bases matching TRBD1. The CDR3 is 16 amino acids. After removal of 0 bases from V and 7 bases from J, the junction contained 6 bases not matched to a gene. Germline CDR1 ENHRY, CDR2 SYGVKD. The CDR3 loop reads CAISESSGTGSEKLFF. CDR3 in DNA: TGTGCCATCAGTGAGTCGTCCGGGACAGGGTCTGAAAAACTGTTTTTT.

This clonotype came up many times. The rearrangement uses TRBV6-2 or TRBV6-3 and TRBJ1-1; no reliable D call. The CDR3 is made up of 14 amino acids. With 3 bases removed from V and 1 base from J, the gap between germline ends came to 9 bases. In germline, CDR1 is MNHEY, CDR2 SVGEGT. The CDR3 bases are TGTGCCAGCAGTTATATTGCGGGGAACACTGAAGCTTTCTTT. Translated, it gives CASSYIAGNTEAFF.

The rearrangement joins TRBV19 to TRBJ1-5, with 7 bases matching TRBD1. Per germline, CDR1 LNHDA and CDR2 SQIVND (reference sequence). The CDR3 is 15 amino acids. V shed 5 bases, J shed 7 bases, and the junction held 11 bases outside the gene matches. CDR3 sequence reads: CASSLGETGRQPQHF. The CDR3 DNA reads as TGTGCCAGTAGTCTTGGAGAGACAGGGCGCCAGCCCCAGCATTTT. Filled out from reference TRBV19 and TRBJ1-5, the complete variable domain reads DGGITQSPKYLFRKEGQNVTLSCEQNLNHDAMYWYRQDPGQGLRLIYYSQIVNDFQKGDIAEGYSVSREKKESFPLTVTSAQKNPTAFYLCASSLGETGRQPQHFGDGTRLSIL.

This clonotype was recorded many times. The germline gene is not matched at one end of the junction; a read error may be the cause. The rearrangement uses TRBV5-1 and TRBJ1-1; D may be TRBD1 (6 bases). The germline V gene encodes CDR1 SGHRS and CDR2 YFSETQ. The CDR3 has 14 amino acids. This CDR3 reads CASSLAGADTEAFF. In nucleotides, the CDR3 is TGTGCCAGCAGCTTAGCAGGGGCGGACACTGAAGCTTTCTTT.

This clonotype appeared many times. The chain has TRBV6-4 and TRBJ1-2, with 9 bases matching TRBD1. V shed 9 bases, J shed 4 bases, and the junction held 3 bases outside the gene matches. The germline CDR1 and CDR2 sequences are MRHNA and SNTAGT. The CDR3 consists of 12 residues. The CDR3 coding sequence is TGTGCCAGTAGGACAGGGGCCTATGGCTACACCTTC. This gives the protein CASRTGAYGYTF.

This clonotype has a count of ten or more. V usage is TRBV20-1 and J usage is TRBJ2-5; no clear D gene. CDR1 DFQATT and CDR2 SNEGSKA come from the germline V gene (reference sequence). Trimming pared 3 bases from V and 1 base from J, leaving 12 bases between. This CDR3 has 14 amino acids. The CDR3 is CSASGSGPQETQYF. CDR3 sequence (DNA): TGCAGTGCTAGCGGTTCAGGTCCCCAAGAGACCCAGTACTTC.

This clonotype was recorded many times. In nucleotides, the CDR3 is TGTGCCAGCAGCTTAGAGGGGAGGAACACTGAAGCTTTCTTT. The encoded protein is CASSLEGRNTEAFF. V usage is TRBV7-2 and J usage is TRBJ1-1, with a possible D match to TRBD1 (5 bases). The CDR3 consists of 14 residues. Between the trimmed V and J ends, which lost 1 base and 1 base, there was a span of 7 bases. Germline CDR1 and CDR2: SGHTA and FQGNSA.

The genes are TRBV20-1 and TRBJ1-1, with a possible D match to TRBD1 (5 bases). Trimming cost V 5 bases and J 3 bases, with 10 bases left between them. Germline-derived CDR1 and CDR2 are DFQATT and SNEGSKA (reference sequence). CDR3 size: 12 residues. DNA of the CDR3: TGCAGTGCTGGGGGGGGGTACACTGAAGCTTTCTTT. It codes for CSAGGGYTEAFF.

This rearrangement joins TRBV4-3 to TRBJ2-1; a weak D match, TRBD1 (5 bases). This CDR3 comprises 15 residues. Germline-derived CDR1 and CDR2 are LGHNA and YSLEER. V shed 1 base and J shed 2 bases, with 9 bases lying between them. In DNA form, the CDR3 reads TGCGCCAGCAGCCAAGGCGCGACAGCCTACAATGAGCAGTTCTTC. Translated, it gives CASSQGATAYNEQFF.

This chain links TRBV14 with TRBJ2-1; the D gene is possibly TRBD1 (5 bases). V lost 4 bases and J lost 6, with 16 bases in between. The germline gives CDR1 SGHDN, CDR2 FVKESK. The CDR3 contains 15 residues. CDR3 in DNA: TGTGCCAGCAGCCCAGGGTTATGGTCGAGCAATGAGCAGTTCTTC. Translated: CASSPGLWSSNEQFF.

The gene calls are TRBV5-1 and TRBJ1-2; no firm D call. The germline V and J ends were trimmed by 4 bases and 0 bases, with 10 bases remaining between them. The CDR3 runs to 14 residues. The germline V gene encodes CDR1 SGHRS and CDR2 YFSETQ. The CDR3 coding sequence is TGCGCCAGCAGCCAGGACGTCGCTAACTATGGCTACACCTTC. This codes for CASSQDVANYGYTF. The full variable domain, completed using reference TRBV5-1 and TRBJ1-2, is KAGVTQTPRYLIKTRGQQVTLSCSPISGHRSVSWYQQTPGQGLQFLFEYFSETQRNKGNFPGRFSGRQFSNSRSEMNVSTLELGDSALYLCASSQDVANYGYTFGSGTRLTVV.

The CDR3 bases are TGTGCCAGCAGAGGACAGGGCAGCAATCAGCCCCAGCATTTT. It codes for CASRGQGSNQPQHF. The rearrangement joins TRBV28 to TRBJ1-5; TRBD1 aligns across 8 bases. Germline V gene lookup returns CDR1 MDHEN and CDR2 SYDVKM. V shed 6 bases, J shed 1 base, and the junction held 2 bases outside the gene matches. This CDR3 has 14 amino acids.

This clonotype was found a few times. The chain joins TRBV12-3 or TRBV12-4 to TRBJ1-3, with 9 bases lining up with TRBD1. The CDR3 is 12 residues long. CDR3 nucleotide sequence: TGTGCGGGACAGGGAAGCGGAAACACCATATATTTT. This gives the protein CAGQGSGNTIYF.

This clonotype has more than one count but fewer than ten. V and J are TRBV20-1 and TRBJ2-2; D is possibly TRBD1 (6 bases). CDR1 DFQATT and CDR2 SNEGSKA come from the germline V gene (reference sequence). The CDR3 is 16 residues long. The V end lost 3 bases, the J end lost 1 base, and 15 bases lay between the germline ends. CDR3 protein: CSASSPGHRNTGELFF. The CDR3 bases are TGCAGTGCTAGCAGTCCGGGACACCGGAACACCGGGGAGCTGTTTTTT.

There are many counts of this clonotype. The chain joins TRBV7-9 to TRBJ1-1; no definite D call. This CDR3 region has 11 residues. Germline V gene sequence: CDR1 SEHNR, CDR2 FQNEAQ (reference sequence). V lost 3 bases and J lost 7, with 6 bases in between. CDR3: CASSFGIEAFF. DNA for the CDR3: TGTGCCAGCAGCTTTGGGATTGAAGCTTTCTTT.

This clonotype was seen at least ten times. The rearrangement links TRBV20-1 to TRBJ2-7; 9 bases are shared with TRBD1. Germline-derived CDR1 and CDR2 are DFQATT and SNEGSKA (reference sequence). This CDR3 contains 19 residues. V shed 1 base, J shed 3 bases, and the junction held 19 bases outside the gene matches. The CDR3 sequence is CSARVPNFTPGQGNYEQYF. CDR3 DNA sequence: TGCAGTGCTAGAGTTCCAAATTTCACACCGGGACAGGGTAACTACGAGCAGTACTTC.

This clonotype was counted ten times or more. V is TRBV20-1 and J is TRBJ2-3; a possible D gene is TRBD2 (6 bases). Between the trimmed V and J ends, which lost 0 bases and 3 bases, there was a span of 10 bases. Germline loops: CDR1 DFQATT, CDR2 SNEGSKA (reference sequence). This CDR3 has 14 amino acids. The DNA of the CDR3 is TGCAGTGCTAGAGATTGGCGGGATACAGATACGCAGTATTTT. It codes for CSARDWRDTDTQYF.

The chain has TRBV30 and TRBJ1-6; unclear D gene. Germline assignment: CDR1 GTSNPN and CDR2 SVGIG (reference sequence). This CDR3 is built from 12 residues. V was pared by 2 bases and J by 7 bases, with 6 bases between. The DNA for the CDR3 is TGTGCCTGGAGTTTCCGGAATTCACCCCTCCACTTT. Amino acid sequence: CAWSFRNSPLHF.

The CDR3 is CASSLDSGLTIYF. The CDR3 DNA reads as TGTGCCAGCAGCTTAGATTCGGGACTCACCATATATTTT. The chain recombines TRBV5-6 with TRBJ1-3, with D tentatively TRBD1 (5 bases). CDR1 is SGHDT, CDR2 YYEEEE, per germline. V shed 2 bases and J shed 9 bases, with 12 bases lying between them. This CDR3 region has 13 residues. Using reference TRBV5-6 and TRBJ1-3 for the parts outside the CDR3, the full variable domain is DAGVTQSPTHLIKTRGQQVTLRCSPKSGHDTVSWYQQALGQGPQFIFQYYEEEERQRGNFPDRFSGHQFPNYSSELNVNALLLGDSALYLCASSLDSGLTIYFGEGSWLTVV.